This T cell receptor beta chain was captured in a study of radiotherapy plus CTLA-4 blockade in lung cancer. Here immunoSEQ multiplex PCR was the method, and the copy in TCRdb shows in-frame clones only, minus some. The profile covers about 72,000 clones, with about four fifths appearing a single time and about 4.3% taken by the ten largest. Ipilimumab CTLA-4 blockade and focal radiation were given to patients with chemo-refractory metastatic non-small-cell lung cancer. The V and J ends lost 4 bases and 1 base respectively, with 14 bases between them. Germline V gene lookup returns CDR1 SGHNT and CDR2 YYREEE (reference sequence). CDR3 length: 16 amino acids.

The TCR was taken from a human donor with non-small cell lung cancer who had a partial response to radiotherapy plus ipilimumab. The input for sequencing was peripheral blood, taken from a patient treated with radiotherapy plus ipilimumab. The rearrangement links TRBV5-4 to TRBJ1-4; a possible D gene is TRBD1 (5 bases). CDR3 nucleotide sequence: TGTGCCAGCAGCCCTGGTGGCGGGGGAACTAATGAAAAACTGTTTTTT. Amino acids: CASSPGGGGTNEKLFF.